Below, one T cell receptor (beta chain) is given with its context. Per the original methods: Quantification of nucleated cells was approximated via reference gene primer amplification. Here immunoSEQ multiplex PCR was the method, and the copy in TCRdb shows in-frame clones only, minus some. The V and J calls and clone size come from that table; D and trimming were worked out from the DNA. The sample has some 180,000 clones; 86% are singletons. The CDR3 is 15 residues long. Germline assignment: CDR1 LNHDA and CDR2 SQIVND (reference sequence). V dropped 7 bases and J dropped 0; count of bases not matched to a gene: 8. This entry belongs to a study of blood T cell repertoires in COVID-19. Looking at the study overall: Samples of COVID-19 (acute and convalescent) were obtained from the United States, Italy and Spain. T cells, B-cell-depleted T cells, or PBMCs provided the cDNA or gDNA that served as material.

The receptor was isolated from a man in his sixties or seventies with active or convalescent COVID-19. Sequenced sample: peripheral blood. The chain employs TRBV19 and TRBJ1-1, with 7 bases fitting TRBD1. The CDR3 coding sequence is TGTGCCAGTACCACAGGGGACACCTTGAACACTGAAGCTTTCTTT. The encoded protein is CASTTGDTLNTEAFF. Drawing the rest from reference TRBV19 and TRBJ1-1, the complete variable domain is DGGITQSPKYLFRKEGQNVTLSCEQNLNHDAMYWYRQDPGQGLRLIYYSQIVNDFQKGDIAEGYSVSREKKESFPLTVTSAQKNPTAFYLCASTTGDTLNTEAFFGQGTRLTVV.